What follows are 31 T cell receptor beta chains derived from one specimen sequenced in a study of shared clonotypes between healthy human individuals. Assay used: immunoSEQ multiplex PCR; TCRdb lists only in-frame clones, some missing. The repertoire consists of about 490,000 clones, with over 75% occurring once and the leading ten covering over 9.5%. Sequenced material: PBMCs. These receptors were collected from a woman aged 40 to 50 in good health. Some clones in this sample may be carry-over from other donors' samples.

This chain connects TRBV4-3 to TRBJ2-1; D uncertain. From germline, CDR1 is LGHNA and CDR2 YSLEER. This CDR3 has 18 residues. The V end lost 0 bases, the J end lost 8 bases, and 23 bases lay between the germline ends. The CDR3, as DNA: TGCGCCAGCAGCCAAGAGATCCAGCGCCGTTTTTCGGTGTATGAGCAGTTCTTC. Amino acids: CASSQEIQRRFSVYEQFF.

The chain employs TRBV5-1 and TRBJ2-7; TRBD1 agrees at 7 bases. Germline trimming cut 1 base from V and 7 bases from J; bases unmatched to any gene: 11. Germline values: CDR1 SGHRS, CDR2 YFSETQ. This CDR3 is built from 15 residues. This CDR3 reads CASSLRQGSSGEQYF. The CDR3 DNA is TGCGCCAGCAGCTTGAGACAGGGATCGTCAGGTGAGCAGTACTTC.

This chain links TRBV18 with TRBJ1-2, with 7 positions matching TRBD1. This CDR3 is 13 amino acids long. Per germline, CDR1 KGHSH and CDR2 LQKENI. The V segment lost 3 bases and the J segment 8 bases; nucleotides outside the gene matches: 6. CDR3 region: CASSPSRGEGYTF. As DNA, the CDR3 is TGTGCCAGCTCACCTTCCAGGGGGGAAGGCTACACCTTC.

The genes are TRBV9 and TRBJ1-1; the D is unclear. The V end was cut by 0 bases, the J end by 2 bases, with 14 bases between. CDR1 is SGDLS, CDR2 YYNGEE, per germline. This CDR3 is 16 amino acids long. DNA of the CDR3: TGTGCCAGCAGCGTAGGCGCCACAGCGGAAAACACTGAAGCTTTCTTT. This gives the protein CASSVGATAENTEAFF. The full variable domain, with the rest looked up from reference TRBV9 and TRBJ1-1, is DSGVTQTPKHLITATGQRVTLRCSPRSGDLSVYWYQQSLDQGLQFLIQYYNGEERAKGNILERFSAQQFPDLHSELNLSSLELGDSALYFCASSVGATAENTEAFFGQGTRLTVV.

As concerns this clone: A far larger clone is only one base removed, so a read error is likely. This sample also contains other DNA sequences that code for the same CDR3. The rearrangement links TRBV6-4 to TRBJ2-3, with D possibly TRBD2 on 5 matching bases. The CDR3 totals 14 residues. Trimming took 3 bases from V and 0 from J, leaving 7 bases between them. Germline V gene sequence: CDR1 MRHNA, CDR2 SNTAGT. The CDR3 is CASSEGGSTDTQYF. The DNA for the CDR3 is TGTGCCAGCAGTGAGGGCGGGAGCACAGATACGCAGTATTTT.

As regards this clone: A junction end diverges from the germline sequence, so it may reflect a read error. The CDR3 region has the DNA TGCGCCAGCAGCCAACCTTACAGGGGCACTAATGAAAAACTGTTTTTT. This encodes CASSQPYRGTNEKLFF. The chain employs TRBV7-3 and TRBJ1-4; 7 bases align to TRBD1. The germline CDR1 and CDR2 sequences are SGHTA and FQGTGA. This CDR3 comprises 16 residues.

This clone has only a few counts. The chain employs TRBV6-5 and TRBJ1-2; weak D call: TRBD1 (5 bases). CDR3 length: 13 residues. Germline V gene sequence: CDR1 MNHEY, CDR2 SVGAGI. V lost 5 bases to trimming and J lost 8 bases, with 15 bases between them. CDR3 sequence reads: CASSGGGIKGYTF. For the CDR3, the DNA is TGTGCCAGCAGTGGGGGGGGAATAAAAGGCTACACCTTC.

Only a few counts were recorded for this clone. V is TRBV6-1 and J is TRBJ1-5; perhaps TRBD1 as D (5 bases). The germline V gene has CDR1 MNHNS and CDR2 SASEGT. This CDR3 region has 15 residues. V lost 0 bases, J lost 5 bases, and 11 bases lay in between. This CDR3 reads CASSEAGDPYQPQHF. The CDR3 region has the DNA TGTGCCAGCAGTGAAGCAGGGGACCCTTATCAGCCCCAGCATTTT.

In regard to this clone: A read error may account for a junction end that differs from germline. The rearrangement uses TRBV5-1 and TRBJ2-7; 7 bases are shared with TRBD1. CDR1 is SGHRS, CDR2 YFSETQ, per germline. This CDR3 is built from 14 residues. Here the CDR3 DNA reads TGTGCCAGCAGCTTGGTAGGGGGCGTCGACGAGCAGTACTTC. This encodes CASSLVGGVDEQYF.

The chain combines TRBV2 with TRBJ2-7; 14 bases align to TRBD2. The CDR3 loop spans 18 amino acids. Looked up from germline, CDR1 is SNHLY and CDR2 is FYNNEI. V was pared by 7 bases and J by 7 bases, with 18 bases of the junction left unmatched. The CDR3, as DNA: TGTGCCAGCAAACAAAGGACAGGTGGGACTAGCGGGAGTCAGGAGCAGTACTTC. It yields the protein CASKQRTGGTSGSQEQYF.

The chain joins TRBV28 to TRBJ2-1; D gene uncertain. This CDR3 region has 16 residues. V gave up 3 bases and J gave up 7 bases, with 19 bases separating them. CDR1 and CDR2 (germline): MDHEN, SYDVKM. CDR3 sequence: CASSLVHRRAFNEQFF. CDR3 bases: TGTGCCAGCAGTTTGGTTCATCGGCGAGCTTTTAATGAGCAGTTCTTC.

This clone occurred once. The rearrangement uses TRBV7-8 and TRBJ2-7; 9 bases are a match to TRBD2. The germline V gene encodes CDR1 SGHVS and CDR2 FQNEAQ. V shed 3 bases, J shed 6 bases, and the junction held 9 bases outside the gene matches. The CDR3 consists of 15 residues. DNA for the CDR3: TGTGCCAGCAGCTTTTTAGCGGGAGATCAAGGCGAGCAGTACTTC. This gives the protein CASSFLAGDQGEQYF. The variable domain in full, with the rest retrieved from reference TRBV7-8 and TRBJ2-7, is GAGVSQSPRYKVAKRGQDVALRCDPISGHVSLFWYQQALGQGPEFLTYFQNEAQLDKSGLPSDRFFAERPEGSVSTLKIQRTQQEDSAVYLCASSFLAGDQGEQYFGPGTRLTVT.

The chain has TRBV15 and TRBJ1-3; D gene unclear. Trimming removed 0 bases at V and 1 base at J, with 10 bases between. The CDR3 is 16 residues long. Looked up from germline, CDR1 is LNHNV and CDR2 is YYDKDF (reference sequence). The CDR3 spells CATSRDRVLSGNTIYF. DNA for the CDR3: TGTGCCACCAGCAGAGATAGGGTCCTTTCTGGAAACACCATATATTTT.

The chain links TRBV25-1 to TRBJ2-2; 7 bases match TRBD2. Unmatched junction bases numbered 7, after V lost 7 bases and J lost 5 bases. Germline CDR1 MGHDK, CDR2 SYGVNS. The CDR3 sequence is 14 residues long. CDR3 sequence reads: CASNPAGGTGELFF. The DNA for the CDR3 is TGTGCCAGCAACCCCGCCGGGGGGACCGGGGAGCTGTTTTTT. Full variable domain (rest looked up from reference TRBV25-1 and TRBJ2-2): EADIYQTPRYLVIGTGKKITLECSQTMGHDKMYWYQQDPGMELHLIHYSYGVNSTEKGDLSSESTVSRIRTEHFPLTLESARPSHTSQYLCASNPAGGTGELFFGEGSRLTVL.

The chain uses TRBV9 and TRBJ2-7; D not certain. Germline V gene lookup returns CDR1 SGDLS and CDR2 YYNGEE. Trimming took 0 bases from V and 5 from J, leaving 21 bases between them. The length of the CDR3 is 17 residues. In nucleotides, the CDR3 is TGTGCCAGCAGCGTAGTCCCCTCCTTGACCCTCCCCCACGAGCAGTACTTC. Its translation is CASSVVPSLTLPHEQYF.

This clone was seen once. V and J are TRBV28 and TRBJ1-2, with 10 bases matching TRBD1. Germline V gives CDR1 MDHEN, CDR2 SYDVKM. The CDR3 has 18 residues. V was clipped by 3 bases and J by 0 bases; unmatched bases: 10. The CDR3 sequence is CASSFTGQGLHPNYGYTF. The DNA for the CDR3 is TGTGCCAGCAGTTTCACGGGACAGGGGCTCCATCCTAACTATGGCTACACCTTC.

The chain joins TRBV6-5 to TRBJ2-2; tentative D call: TRBD1 (6 bases). CDR1 and CDR2 from the germline V gene are MNHEY and SVGAGI. V was cut by 9 bases and J by 3 bases, with 17 bases left in between. This CDR3 spans 15 amino acids. CDR3: CASRWAGVYTGELFF. The CDR3 region has the DNA TGTGCCAGTAGATGGGCAGGGGTCTACACCGGGGAGCTGTTTTTT.

The chain employs TRBV11-2 and TRBJ2-3, with TRBD2 matching 10 bases. Unmatched junction bases numbered 10, after V lost 1 base and J lost 6 bases. From germline, CDR1 is SGHAT and CDR2 FQNNGV. CDR3 length equals 17 residues. This chain's CDR3 is CASSLGVAGGSGDTQYF. The DNA of the CDR3 is TGTGCCAGCAGCTTAGGGGTAGCGGGGGGCTCGGGCGATACGCAGTATTTT. The entire variable domain, with the rest obtained from reference TRBV11-2 and TRBJ2-3, is as follows: EAGVAQSPRYKIIEKRQSVAFWCNPISGHATLYWYQQILGQGPKLLIQFQNNGVVDDSQLPKDRFSAERLKGVDSTLKIQPAKLEDSAVYLCASSLGVAGGSGDTQYFGPGTRLTVL.

There are a few counts of this clone. The chain links TRBV30 to TRBJ2-1; possible D gene TRBD2, 5 bases. The germline V gene encodes CDR1 GTSNPN and CDR2 SVGIG (reference sequence). Trimming stripped 5 bases from V and 7 bases from J, with 12 bases between. The CDR3 contains 12 residues. CDR3 nucleotide sequence: TGTGCCTGGGCGGAGGTAGGAAATGAGCAGTTCTTC. Translating gives CAWAEVGNEQFF.

The J gene is TRBJ1-2, the V gene TRBV30, with D maybe TRBD1 (5 bases). The germline CDR1 and CDR2 sequences are GTSNPN and SVGIG (reference sequence). CDR3 length: 12 residues. Trimming removed 2 bases at V and 6 bases at J, with 10 bases between. The CDR3 coding sequence is TGTGCCTGGAGTCTCGGGACCGATGGCTACACCTTC. It yields the protein CAWSLGTDGYTF.

Comment on this clone: At one boundary the junction diverges from the germline segment, which might be a read error. The rearrangement joins TRBV4-3 to TRBJ1-2, with D possibly TRBD1 on 5 matching bases. In germline, CDR1 is LGHNA, CDR2 YSLEER. The CDR3 is 13 residues long. Here the CDR3 reads CSSSPATAYGYTF. The CDR3 nucleotides are TGCTCCAGCAGCCCCGCGACAGCCTATGGCTACACCTTT.

As regards this clone: A read error may account for a junction end that differs from germline. J is TRBJ2-7 and V is TRBV10-3; possibly TRBD1 for D (6 bases). The CDR3 covers 14 residues. The germline gives CDR1 ENHRY, CDR2 SYGVKD. CDR3 in DNA: TGTGCCATCAAAGGGGGACATGGGTTGTACGAGCAGTACTTT. Translation: CAIKGGHGLYEQYF.

On this clone: The likely explanation is a read error, given a far larger clone one base away. This rearrangement joins TRBV2 to TRBJ2-7; 7 bases are shared with TRBD1. Per germline, CDR1 SNHLY and CDR2 FYNNEI. The CDR3 runs to 12 residues. The CDR3 coding sequence is TGTACCAGCAGTGCAGGGGGTAGCGAGCAGTACTTC. Translated, it gives CTSSAGGSEQYF.

The rearrangement uses TRBV28 and TRBJ2-1; 15 bases are a match to TRBD2. Germline V gene sequence: CDR1 MDHEN, CDR2 SYDVKM. Unmatched junction bases numbered 15, after V lost 9 bases and J lost 6 bases. The CDR3 covers 18 residues. The CDR3 region has the DNA TGTGCCAGTTCATCACTCTCTGGACTAGCGGGAGGGCCCAATGAGCAGTTCTTC. Its protein product is CASSSLSGLAGGPNEQFF.

V gene TRBV19 combines with J gene TRBJ2-3; no clear D gene. Germline V lookup: CDR1 LNHDA, CDR2 SQIVND (reference sequence). The V and J ends lost 1 base and 7 bases respectively, with 3 bases between them. The CDR3 is made up of 11 amino acids. The CDR3 reads CASSIANTQYF. The CDR3 nucleotides are TGTGCCAGTAGTATAGCAAATACGCAGTATTTT.

The chain combines TRBV9 with TRBJ2-3, with a tentative D call TRBD2 (5 bases). The CDR3 covers 17 residues. Germline V gene sequence: CDR1 SGDLS, CDR2 YYNGEE. V was trimmed by 0 bases and J by 1 base, leaving 15 bases between them. CDR3 sequence: CASSVGPRGFRTDTQYF. CDR3 nucleotides: TGTGCCAGCAGCGTAGGGCCCCGGGGTTTTCGCACAGATACGCAGTATTTT. Using reference TRBV9 and TRBJ2-3 for the parts outside the CDR3, the full variable domain is DSGVTQTPKHLITATGQRVTLRCSPRSGDLSVYWYQQSLDQGLQFLIQYYNGEERAKGNILERFSAQQFPDLHSELNLSSLELGDSALYFCASSVGPRGFRTDTQYFGPGTRLTVL.

In its sample, this clone was seen many times. The chain is built from TRBV2 and TRBJ2-7; 7 positions match TRBD2. Trimming cost V 6 bases and J 4 bases; bases outside gene matches: 6. CDR1 and CDR2 (germline): SNHLY, FYNNEI. This CDR3 is built from 13 residues. The CDR3 reads CASRAGEPYEQYF. CDR3 bases: TGTGCCAGCAGGGCGGGAGAACCATACGAGCAGTACTTC.

V and J are TRBV7-3 and TRBJ2-1; D possibly uses TRBD1 or TRBD2 (5 bases each). V was cut by 11 bases and J by 5 bases, with 16 bases left in between. The CDR3 sequence is 13 residues long. Germline CDR1 and CDR2: SGHTA and FQGTGA. CDR3 bases: TGTGCCTGCCGGGACCCCGCCAACAATGAGCAGTTCTTC. It specifies CACRDPANNEQFF.

The V gene is TRBV6-1, the J gene TRBJ1-5; tentative D call: TRBD1 (6 bases). The CDR3 runs 14 residues. Trimming cost V 5 bases and J 4 bases, with 12 bases left between them. The germline gives CDR1 MNHNS, CDR2 SASEGT. The CDR3 protein is CASSIGQHNQPQHF. The CDR3 DNA follows: TGTGCCAGCAGTATTGGACAGCATAATCAGCCCCAGCATTTT.

This clone occurred a few times. The chain links TRBV27 to TRBJ2-7; D could derive from TRBD1 or TRBD2 (5 bases each). The V gene lost 5 bases and the J gene lost 6 bases, with 17 bases spanning the gap. Germline V gene lookup returns CDR1 MNHEY and CDR2 SMNVEV (reference sequence). The length of the CDR3 is 14 residues. The CDR3, as DNA: TGTGCCAGCAGTCCCCCGGGACGGGATTTCGAGCAGTACTTC. Translation: CASSPPGRDFEQYF.

The gene calls are TRBV5-1 and TRBJ2-2, with a possible D match to TRBD2 (6 bases). The V and J ends lost 4 bases and 0 bases respectively, with 19 bases between them. Per the germline V gene, CDR1 is SGHRS and CDR2 is YFSETQ. The CDR3 sequence is 18 residues long. CDR3 protein: CASSPDPGLATNTGELFF. DNA for the CDR3: TGCGCCAGCAGCCCCGACCCGGGGCTAGCGACGAACACCGGGGAGCTGTTTTTT.